These T cell receptor beta chains were read from a single sample in a study of naive and memory T cell subsets. TCRdb reprocessed the UMI-ligation and nested PCR reads with MiXCR, giving one entry per CDR3 protein. The sample has 140,000 to 150,000 distinct CDR3 sequences; approximately 15% are singletons. The sample comprised naive CD4+ T cells from blood. All receptors come from a human donor in good health. The CDR3 runs from the conserved cysteine through the conserved F or W. A D gene is named only where the DNA matches it firmly. Not all rows give a size; the values are once, few, many and, for expanded clones, a class.

.	TRBV2	TRBJ2-6	.	16	CASTAPQGTGANVLTF	TGTGCCAGCACCGCACCCCAGGGGACTGGGGCCAACGTCCTGACTTTC
many	TRBV5-1	TRBJ2-1	.	15	CASSLDPVSYNEQFF	TGCGCCAGCAGCTTAGACCCCGTATCCTACAATGAGCAGTTCTTC
.	TRBV14	TRBJ2-2	TRBD2	16	CASSPLAGGNTGELFF	TGTGCCAGCAGCCCTCTAGCGGGAGGGAACACCGGGGAGCTGTTTTTT
many	TRBV7-2	TRBJ2-7	TRBD2	14	CASSLGGTIYEQYF	TGTGCCAGCAGCTTAGGCGGGACTATTTACGAGCAGTACTTC
.	TRBV5-6	TRBJ2-1	.	16	CASSLFQGSSYNEQFF	TGTGCCAGCAGCTTGTTTCAGGGCAGCTCCTACAATGAGCAGTTCTTC
.	TRBV20-1	TRBJ2-1	.	15	CSARGRSSSYNEQFF	TGCAGTGCTAGAGGCCGCTCTAGCTCCTACAATGAGCAGTTCTTC
.	TRBV14	TRBJ2-7	.	14	CASSQWGARSEQYF	TGTGCCAGCAGCCAATGGGGAGCTCGGAGCGAGCAGTACTTC
.	TRBV7-2	TRBJ2-2	.	16	CASSFFTTWDTGELFF	TGTGCCAGCAGCTTTTTCACCACTTGGGACACCGGGGAGCTGTTTTTT
.	TRBV2	TRBJ1-5	TRBD1	16	CASSGQGAGNNQPQHF	TGTGCCAGCAGTGGCCAGGGGGCAGGTAACAATCAGCCCCAGCATTTT
few	TRBV29-1	TRBJ2-1	TRBD1	21	CSVEDQVATGGRLPSGNEQFF	TGCAGCGTTGAAGATCAAGTGGCGACAGGGGGGAGACTCCCCTCGGGCAATGAGCAGTTCTTC
.	TRBV30	TRBJ2-2	.	15	CAWSVVRQSTGELFF	TGTGCCTGGAGTGTGGTTAGACAGTCCACCGGGGAGCTGTTTTTT
few	TRBV7-9	TRBJ1-1	.	11	CASSLMVEAFF	TGTGCCAGCAGCTTGATGGTAGAAGCTTTCTTT
.	TRBV6-2/TRBV6-3	TRBJ2-7	.	16	CASSYSWGAGNYEQYF	TGTGCCAGCAGTTACTCTTGGGGAGCAGGAAACTACGAGCAGTACTTC